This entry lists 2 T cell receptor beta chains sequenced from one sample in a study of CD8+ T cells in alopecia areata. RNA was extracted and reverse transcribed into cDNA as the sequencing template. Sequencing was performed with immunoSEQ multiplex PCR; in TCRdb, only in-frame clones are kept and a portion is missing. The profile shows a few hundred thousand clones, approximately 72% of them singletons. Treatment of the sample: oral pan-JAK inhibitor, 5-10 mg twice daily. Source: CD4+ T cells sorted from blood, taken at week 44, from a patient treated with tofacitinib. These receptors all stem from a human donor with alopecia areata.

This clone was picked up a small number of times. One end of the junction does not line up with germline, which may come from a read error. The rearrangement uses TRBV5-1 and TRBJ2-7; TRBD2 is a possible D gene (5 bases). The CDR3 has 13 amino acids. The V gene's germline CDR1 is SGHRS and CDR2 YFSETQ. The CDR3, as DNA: TGCGCCAGCAGCAGAGGGCAAACCTACGAGCAGCACTTC. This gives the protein CASSRGQTYEQHF.

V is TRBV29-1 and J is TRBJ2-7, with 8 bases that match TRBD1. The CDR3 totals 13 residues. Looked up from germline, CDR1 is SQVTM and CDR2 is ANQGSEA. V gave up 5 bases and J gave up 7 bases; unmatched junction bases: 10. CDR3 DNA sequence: TGCAGCGTTTCCCTGGACAGGGCAAGGGAGCAGTACTTC. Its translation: CSVSLDRAREQYF.